This entry lists 10 T cell receptor beta chains sequenced from one sample in a study of blood T cell repertoires in COVID-19 (dated by TCRdb to 2018 to 2021). The library was made by the immunoSEQ multiplex PCR assay. The source is immuneACCESS, and TCRdb retained only in-frame sequences with V and J called. Part of the clones is not carried over; for the studies checked, unresolved V genes explain less than half of this, and the remainder is unexplained. The sample records under 35,000 clones, about 90% of which are singletons. The ten largest clonotypes hold 5% to 6.5% of the sample. The sequencing input was peripheral blood. The receptors were sampled from a human donor in a cohort sampled during active COVID-19.

This clone was detected once. J is TRBJ2-3 and V is TRBV3-1 (or the pseudogene TRBV3-2), with D tentatively TRBD1 (6 bases). The CDR3 spans 12 residues. The germline CDR1 and CDR2 sequences are LGHDT and YNNKEL (reference sequence). V was pared by 4 bases and J by 8 bases, with 10 bases between. CDR3 amino acids: CASSLIQGTQYF. CDR3 nucleotides: TGTGCCAGCAGCCTAATACAGGGTACGCAGTATTTT.

The J gene is TRBJ1-5, the V gene TRBV5-8; D may be TRBD1 (6 bases). V lost 4 bases, J lost 3 bases, and 11 bases lay in between. The CDR3 length is 14 residues. Germline V CDR1 and CDR2: SGHTS, YDEGEE. DNA of the CDR3: TGTGCCAGCAGCCATACAGGGCTCAATCAGCCCCAGCATTTT. It translates to CASSHTGLNQPQHF.

The rearrangement joins TRBV5-1 to TRBJ2-3, with D tentatively TRBD1 (5 bases). The ends were cut back, 1 base at V and 5 bases at J, with 11 bases in the middle. The CDR3 contains 14 residues. Germline-derived CDR1 and CDR2 are SGHRS and YFSETQ. CDR3 in amino acids: CASSLFWGRDTQYF. CDR3 DNA sequence: TGCGCCAGCAGCTTGTTCTGGGGCAGAGATACGCAGTATTTT. Based on the CDR3 plus reference TRBV5-1 and TRBJ2-3, the full variable domain is KAGVTQTPRYLIKTRGQQVTLSCSPISGHRSVSWYQQTPGQGLQFLFEYFSETQRNKGNFPGRFSGRQFSNSRSEMNVSTLELGDSALYLCASSLFWGRDTQYFGPGTRLTVL.

This clone appeared once. At one end, the junction sequence differs from germline, possibly due to a read error. The chain carries TRBV7-7 and TRBJ2-1; 9 bases map to TRBD2. CDR3 size: 15 residues. Looked up from germline, CDR1 is SSHAT and CDR2 is FNYEAQ (reference sequence). CDR3 region: CASSLDLAGRNEQFF. CDR3 DNA: TGTGCTAGCAGCTTAGACCTAGCGGGGCGCAATGAGCAGTTCTTC.

The chain combines TRBV6-2 or TRBV6-3 with TRBJ1-2; D gene unclear. Germline values: CDR1 MNHEY, CDR2 SVGEGT. V lost 4 bases, J lost 4 bases, and 7 bases lay in between. The CDR3 contains 12 residues. The CDR3 coding sequence is TGTGCCAGCAGTTCTGTTCTCTATGGCTACACCTTC. Translation: CASSSVLYGYTF.

The genes are TRBV6-6 and TRBJ1-4; no reliable D call. The length of the CDR3 is 14 residues. CDR1 is MNHNY, CDR2 SVGAGI, per germline (reference sequence). V shed 11 bases and J shed 8 bases, with 21 bases lying between them. Here the CDR3 reads CAGGPAAAREKLFF. The CDR3 DNA is TGTGCCGGAGGACCAGCGGCCGCCCGGGAAAAACTGTTTTTT.

This chain links TRBV18 with TRBJ1-4; D not certain. CDR3 length: 17 residues. V was trimmed by 2 bases and J by 1 base, leaving 14 bases between them. Germline CDR1 reads KGHSH; CDR2 reads LQKENI. The CDR3 nucleotides read TGTGCCAGCTCACCAATGGAGGGATCATTAACTAATGAAAAACTGTTTTTT. Translated: CASSPMEGSLTNEKLFF. Variable domain in full (rest from reference TRBV18 and TRBJ1-4): NAGVMQNPRHLVRRRGQEARLRCSPMKGHSHVYWYRQLPEEGLKFMVYLQKENIIDESGMPKERFSAEFPKEGPSILRIQQVVRGDSAAYFCASSPMEGSLTNEKLFFGSGTQLSVL.

The rearrangement uses TRBV7-3 and TRBJ2-3; TRBD2 matches at 7 bases. This CDR3 has 15 residues. The V gene's germline CDR1 is SGHTA and CDR2 FQGTGA. Trimming took 3 bases from V and 1 from J; bases not matched to a gene: 4. The CDR3 loop is CASSFRGSGTDTQYF. DNA of the CDR3: TGTGCCAGCAGCTTCCGCGGGAGTGGCACAGATACGCAGTATTTT.

The chain couples TRBV6-1 to TRBJ1-5; D is unclear. Trimming removed 1 base at V and 0 bases at J, with 7 bases between. Germline V gene lookup returns CDR1 MNHNS and CDR2 SASEGT. The CDR3 is 15 residues long. This CDR3 reads CASSEGAYSNQPQHF. The CDR3 DNA reads TGTGCCAGCAGTGAAGGGGCCTATAGCAATCAGCCCCAGCATTTT.

The J gene is TRBJ2-5, the V gene TRBV21-1; TRBD1, the table's D call, was not compared with the DNA. TRBV21-1 is flagged as a pseudogene. CDR3 length: 16 residues. The CDR3: CASSKWCRDRQETQYF. Written as DNA, the CDR3 is TGTGCCAGCAGCAAATGGTGCCGGGACAGACAAGAGACCCAGTACTTC.